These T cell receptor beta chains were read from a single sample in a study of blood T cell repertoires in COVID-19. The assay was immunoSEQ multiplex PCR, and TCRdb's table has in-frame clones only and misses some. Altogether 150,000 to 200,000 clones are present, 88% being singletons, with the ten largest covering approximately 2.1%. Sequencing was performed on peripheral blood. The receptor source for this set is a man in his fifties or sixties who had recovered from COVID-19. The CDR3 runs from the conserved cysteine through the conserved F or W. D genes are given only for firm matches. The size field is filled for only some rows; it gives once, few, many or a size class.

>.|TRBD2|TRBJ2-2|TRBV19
CASRLRHDSSGSVRTGELFF
TGTGCCAGTAGACTTCGACACGACTCTAGCGGGAGCGTCCGGACCGGGGAGCTGTTTTTT
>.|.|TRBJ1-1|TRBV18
CASSRGGTEAFF
TGTGCCAGCTCGCGGGGGGGGACTGAAGCTTTCTTT
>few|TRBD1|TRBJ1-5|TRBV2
CASRGQLNQPQHF
TGTGCCAGCAGGGGACAGCTTAATCAGCCCCAGCATTTT
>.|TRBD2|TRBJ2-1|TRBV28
CASSSIAGTSGRSNEQFF
TGTGCCAGCAGTTCCATAGCCGGGACTAGCGGGAGATCCAATGAGCAGTTCTTC
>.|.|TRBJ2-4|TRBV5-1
CASSLGVTKNIQYF
TGCGCCAGCAGCTTAGGGGTAACCAAAAACATTCAGTACTTC
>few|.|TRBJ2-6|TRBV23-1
CASSQRRGRANVLTF
TGCGCCAGCAGTCAAAGGAGGGGTAGGGCCAACGTCCTGACTTTC
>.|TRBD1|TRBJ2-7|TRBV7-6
CASSLAGTGGYEQYF
TGTGCCAGCAGCTTAGCCGGGACAGGGGGCTACGAGCAGTACTTC
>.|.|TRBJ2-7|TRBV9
CASSVAGLAFDEQYF
TGTGCCAGCAGCGTAGCTGGTCTAGCTTTCGACGAGCAGTACTTC
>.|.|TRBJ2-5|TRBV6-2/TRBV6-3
CASSASGGQETQYF
TGTGCCAGCAGCGCCAGTGGCGGGCAAGAGACCCAGTACTTC
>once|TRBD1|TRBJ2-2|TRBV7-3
CASSPTGTGNTGELFF
TGTGCCAGCAGTCCTACCGGGACAGGGAACACCGGGGAGCTGTTTTTT
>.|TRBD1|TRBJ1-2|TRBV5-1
CASSWGTGDNYGYTF
TGCGCCAGCAGCTGGGGGACAGGTGATAACTATGGCTACACCTTC
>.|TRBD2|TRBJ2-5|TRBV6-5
CASSWGGQETQYF
TGTGCCAGCTCGTGGGGGGGACAAGAGACCCAGTACTTC
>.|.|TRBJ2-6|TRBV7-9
CASSSGTLDSGANVLTF
TGTGCCAGCAGCTCGGGGACTCTAGACTCTGGGGCCAACGTCCTGACTTTC
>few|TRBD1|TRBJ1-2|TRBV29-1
CSVGTGQGHYGYTF
TGCAGCGTTGGGACTGGACAGGGGCACTATGGCTACACCTTC